Each of the 24 T cell receptor beta chains below was sequenced from the same sample in a study of OX40 agonist ivuxolimab in advanced cancers. Using immunoSEQ multiplex PCR, the repertoire was profiled, and TCRdb retains in-frame clones only, with some absent. The sample lists 35,000 to 55,000 clones, approximately 84% occurring once. The sequencing here drew on CD4+ or CD8+ T cells sorted from blood, taken in a trial of the OX40 agonist ivuxolimab. The origin of the receptors is an adult with an advanced solid tumor such as melanoma, head and neck, liver or kidney cancer.

This clone was observed once. The rearrangement links TRBV6-6 to TRBJ2-5; a possible D gene is TRBD1 (5 bases). Germline-derived CDR1 and CDR2 are MNHNY and SVGAGI (reference sequence). With 4 bases removed from V and 2 bases from J, the gap between germline ends came to 11 bases. This CDR3 has 14 residues. In DNA, the CDR3 is TGTGCCAGCAGTTGGGGCCTAAATCAAGAGACCCAGTACTTC. It translates to CASSWGLNQETQYF.

The chain joins TRBV19 to TRBJ2-1, with D possibly being TRBD1 or TRBD2 (5 bases each). Trimming left V 3 bases short and J 8 bases short, with 11 bases between. From germline, CDR1 is LNHDA and CDR2 SQIVND (reference sequence). CDR3 size: 13 residues. The CDR3 spells CASSIRVGHEQFF. CDR3 sequence (DNA): TGTGCCAGTAGTATTCGAGTGGGACATGAGCAGTTCTTC.

V and J are TRBV4-2 and TRBJ2-5, with 12 bases identical to TRBD2. There are 15 residues in the CDR3. Trimming at V came to 1 base and at J to 4 bases, leaving 1 base not matched to a gene. Germline V gives CDR1 LGHNA, CDR2 YNFKEQ. The CDR3 coding sequence is TGTGCCAGCAGCCAAGCTAGCGGGAGGGGAGAGACCCAGTACTTC. Translating gives CASSQASGRGETQYF.

The chain couples TRBV27 to TRBJ1-3; 9 bases agree with TRBD1. Germline CDR1 and CDR2: MNHEY and SMNVEV (reference sequence). Trimming took 4 bases from V and 2 from J; bases not matched to a gene: 3. This CDR3 region has 15 residues. The CDR3 region is CASSSDRGPGNTIYF. The CDR3 DNA sequence: TGTGCCAGCAGTTCGGACAGGGGACCTGGAAACACCATATATTTT.

The rearrangement links TRBV12-5 to TRBJ1-5; 9 bases are shared with TRBD1. This CDR3 is built from 19 residues. V lost 0 bases and J lost 4; bases outside the gene matches: 13. Looked up from germline, CDR1 is LGHNT and CDR2 is FRNRAP. In DNA form, the CDR3 reads TGTGCTAGTGGTTTGGTAGGGGACAGGGCCCCCCCTGGGAATCAGCCCCAGCATTTT. Translated, it gives CASGLVGDRAPPGNQPQHF.

The sample holds one count of this clone. The chain combines TRBV11-2 with TRBJ2-3, with 10 bases fitting TRBD1. Germline lookup yields CDR1 SGHAT and CDR2 FQNNGV. V dropped 2 bases and J dropped 4; count of bases not matched to a gene: 6. The CDR3 consists of 16 residues. CDR3 nucleotide sequence: TGTGCCAGCAGCTTATTTCGCGGGACAGGGGCAGATACGCAGTATTTT. This sequence encodes CASSLFRGTGADTQYF.

This sequence joins TRBV7-6 and TRBJ1-1; TRBD1 matches 9 bases. The ends lost 5 bases at V and 5 bases at J; junction bases unmatched: 12. There are 16 residues in the CDR3. Per germline, CDR1 SGHVS and CDR2 FNYEAQ. The CDR3 sequence: CASSKKPGQGGTEAFF. The CDR3 DNA is TGTGCCAGCAGCAAAAAACCGGGACAGGGAGGAACTGAAGCTTTCTTT. Supplemented by reference TRBV7-6 and TRBJ1-1, the full variable domain reads GAGVSQSPRYKVTKRGQDVALRCDPISGHVSLYWYRQALGQGPEFLTYFNYEAQQDKSGLPNDRFSAERPEGSISTLTIQRTEQRDSAMYRCASSKKPGQGGTEAFFGQGTRLTVV.

The genes are TRBV10-1 and TRBJ2-7; 9 bases are a match to TRBD1. The CDR3 is 12 residues long. Germline CDR1 and CDR2: WNHNN and SYGVQD (reference sequence). V dropped 11 bases and J dropped 2; count of bases not matched to a gene: 4. The DNA of the CDR3 is TGCGCCGGGACAGGGAGAACCTACGAGCAGTACTTC. Its protein is CAGTGRTYEQYF.

The chain links TRBV4-3 to TRBJ2-7; D unclear. V lost 0 bases and J 0 bases, leaving 3 bases between the germline ends. The germline V gene has CDR1 LGHNA and CDR2 YSLEER. The CDR3 has 13 residues. CDR3 sequence: CASSQDNSYEQYF. In nucleotides, the CDR3 is TGCGCCAGCAGCCAAGATAACTCCTACGAGCAGTACTTC.

The J gene is TRBJ2-2, the V gene TRBV11-2; weak D call: TRBD2 (5 bases). V was pared by 10 bases and J by 3 bases, with 18 bases between. The germline gives CDR1 SGHAT, CDR2 FQNNGV. The CDR3 contains 15 residues. The DNA for the CDR3 is TGTGCCACCCCGGCGGGCTACCGGGACACCGGGGAGCTGTTTTTT. It translates to CATPAGYRDTGELFF.

The chain recombines TRBV7-8 with TRBJ2-1, with a weak D call TRBD1 (6 bases). V was cut by 1 base and J by 3 bases, with 10 bases left in between. The CDR3 covers 15 residues. CDR1 and CDR2 (germline): SGHVS, FQNEAQ. The CDR3 region is CASSLEGGDYNEQFF. CDR3 sequence (DNA): TGTGCCAGCAGCTTAGAAGGGGGAGACTACAATGAGCAGTTCTTC.

V and J are TRBV5-1 and TRBJ1-1, with a possible D match to TRBD1 (6 bases). This CDR3 has 14 residues. Germline CDR1 is SGHRS and CDR2 is YFSETQ. The V end was cut by 2 bases, the J end by 2 bases, with 10 bases between. DNA of the CDR3: TGCGCCAGCAGCTTTACAGGGACCAACACTGAAGCTTTCTTT. This gives the protein CASSFTGTNTEAFF.

This chain uses TRBV7-2 with TRBJ1-3; D is unclear. CDR1 and CDR2 from the germline V gene are SGHTA and FQGNSA. Trimming cost V 1 base and J 4 bases, with 14 bases left between them. The CDR3 spans 16 residues. The CDR3 reads CASSLGRPGWGNTIYF. The CDR3 nucleotides are TGTGCCAGCAGCTTAGGGCGACCGGGCTGGGGAAACACCATATATTTT.

The CDR3 bases are TGCGCCACCACGTACAGGGGAGGCACCGGGGAGCTGTTTTTT. As protein: CATTYRGGTGELFF. V usage is TRBV10-2 and J usage is TRBJ2-2; TRBD1 is a possible D gene (7 bases). Trimming stripped 10 bases from V and 4 bases from J, with 16 bases between. Per germline, CDR1 WSHSY and CDR2 SAAADI. This CDR3 has 14 residues.

V usage is TRBV15 and J usage is TRBJ2-5; D remains ambiguous. Germline V gene lookup returns CDR1 LNHNV and CDR2 YYDKDF (reference sequence). V was trimmed by 0 bases and J by 1 base, leaving 9 bases between them. The CDR3 runs 15 residues. DNA for the CDR3: TGTGCCACCAGCAGAGATAGCACTTCCCAAGAGACCCAGTACTTC. Protein: CATSRDSTSQETQYF.

V usage is TRBV6-5 and J usage is TRBJ1-4; D is undetermined. The CDR3 runs to 14 residues. Germline CDR1 is MNHEY and CDR2 is SVGAGI. Trimming took off 2 bases at V and 2 bases at J, with 6 bases between the two ends. CDR3 region: CASSYGETNEKLFF. DNA of the CDR3: TGTGCCAGCAGTTACGGGGAGACTAATGAAAAACTGTTTTTT.

V and J are TRBV15 and TRBJ1-5, with 10 positions matching TRBD1. The J segment lost 6 bases and the V segment lost 5 bases, leaving 7 bases of the junction unmatched. Germline lookup yields CDR1 LNHNV and CDR2 YYDKDF (reference sequence). The CDR3 totals 15 residues. The CDR3: CATSPPGQGSQPQHF. The CDR3 DNA reads TGTGCCACCAGCCCACCGGGACAGGGGAGTCAGCCCCAGCATTTT.

J is TRBJ1-2 and V is TRBV6-5; D is perhaps TRBD1 (5 bases). Trimming took 0 bases from V and 4 from J, leaving 9 bases between them. This CDR3 is 14 amino acids long. The germline gives CDR1 MNHEY, CDR2 SVGAGI. CDR3 in amino acids: CASSYSEGTYGYTF. As DNA, the CDR3 is TGTGCCAGCAGTTACTCGGAGGGGACCTATGGCTACACCTTC.

The chain couples TRBV5-1 to TRBJ2-1; 15 bases line up with TRBD2. This CDR3 is built from 16 residues. V dropped 4 bases and J dropped 7; count of bases not matched to a gene: 6. Germline CDR1 reads SGHRS; CDR2 reads YFSETQ. The chain's CDR3 is CASSRPGLAGGNEQFF. CDR3 nucleotide sequence: TGCGCCAGCAGCCGACCGGGACTAGCGGGAGGTAATGAGCAGTTCTTC.

The chain employs TRBV5-1 and TRBJ2-7, with a tentative D call TRBD1 (5 bases). CDR1 is SGHRS, CDR2 YFSETQ, per germline. With 0 bases removed from V and 9 bases from J, the gap between germline ends came to 13 bases. This CDR3 spans 13 amino acids. The CDR3 nucleotides are TGCGCCAGCAGCTTGGAGGGGCAGGGTGTGCAGTACTTC. Amino acids: CASSLEGQGVQYF.

This chain uses TRBV6-5 with TRBJ1-2, with D perhaps TRBD1 (5 bases). The germline V gene has CDR1 MNHEY and CDR2 SVGAGI. CDR3 length equals 15 residues. V was cut by 0 bases and J by 4 bases, with 12 bases left in between. This chain's CDR3 is CASSYSGASGYGYTF. Here the CDR3 DNA reads TGTGCCAGCAGTTACTCAGGGGCCTCCGGCTATGGCTACACCTTC.

The chain combines TRBV14 with TRBJ2-5; a weak D match, TRBD1 (6 bases). The J call is uncertain, as TRBJ2-7 better fits the DNA end. Germline CDR1 and CDR2: SGHDN and FVKESK. The CDR3 contains 12 residues. Here the CDR3 DNA reads TGTGCCAGCAGTCTACAGGGTGTCGAGCAGTACTTC. Translation gives CASSLQGVEQYF.

The chain uses TRBV6-1 and TRBJ2-7, with a possible D match to TRBD2 (6 bases). There are 14 residues in the CDR3. Germline loops: CDR1 MNHNS, CDR2 SASEGT. V was cut by 4 bases and J by 2 bases, with 12 bases left in between. The CDR3 sequence: CASSVGLQAYEQYF. CDR3 in DNA: TGTGCCAGCAGTGTAGGACTACAAGCCTACGAGCAGTACTTC.

The chain is built from TRBV14 and TRBJ2-3, with unresolved D. CDR3 length: 13 amino acids. The germline CDR1 and CDR2 sequences are SGHDN and FVKESK. V gave up 3 bases and J gave up 2 bases, with 6 bases separating them. The CDR3 region has the DNA TGTGCCAGCAGCCACCCTTCCACAGATACGCAGTATTTT. This codes for CASSHPSTDTQYF.